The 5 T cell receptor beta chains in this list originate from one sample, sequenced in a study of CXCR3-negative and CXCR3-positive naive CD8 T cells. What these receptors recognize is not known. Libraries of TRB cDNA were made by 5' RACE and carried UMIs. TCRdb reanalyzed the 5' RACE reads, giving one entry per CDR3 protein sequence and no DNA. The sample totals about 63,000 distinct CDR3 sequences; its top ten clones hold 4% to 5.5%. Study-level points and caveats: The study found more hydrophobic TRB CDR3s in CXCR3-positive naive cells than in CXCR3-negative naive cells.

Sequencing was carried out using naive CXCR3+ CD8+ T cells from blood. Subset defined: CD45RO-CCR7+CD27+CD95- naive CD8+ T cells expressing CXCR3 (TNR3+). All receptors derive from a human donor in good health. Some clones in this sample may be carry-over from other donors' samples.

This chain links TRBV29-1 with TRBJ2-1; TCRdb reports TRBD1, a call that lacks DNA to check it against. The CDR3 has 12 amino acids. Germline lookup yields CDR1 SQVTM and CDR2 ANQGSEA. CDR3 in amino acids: CSAGGARGEQFF.

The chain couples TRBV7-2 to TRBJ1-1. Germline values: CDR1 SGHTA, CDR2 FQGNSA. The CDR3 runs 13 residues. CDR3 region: CASSLWVNTEAFF. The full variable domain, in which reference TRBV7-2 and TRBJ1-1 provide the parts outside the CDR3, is GAGVSQSPSNKVTEKGKDVELRCDPISGHTALYWYRQSLGQGLEFLIYFQGNSAPDKSGLPSDRFSAERTGGSVSTLTIQRTQQEDSAVYLCASSLWVNTEAFFGQGTRLTVV.

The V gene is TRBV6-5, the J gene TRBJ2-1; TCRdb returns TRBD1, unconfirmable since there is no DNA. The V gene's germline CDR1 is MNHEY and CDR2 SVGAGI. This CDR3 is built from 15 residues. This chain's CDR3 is CASRTTDRAYTEQFF.

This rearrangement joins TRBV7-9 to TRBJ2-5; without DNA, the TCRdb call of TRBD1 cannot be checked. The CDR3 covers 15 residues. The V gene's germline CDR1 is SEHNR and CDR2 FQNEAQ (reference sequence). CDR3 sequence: CASTFGLDIGETQYF.

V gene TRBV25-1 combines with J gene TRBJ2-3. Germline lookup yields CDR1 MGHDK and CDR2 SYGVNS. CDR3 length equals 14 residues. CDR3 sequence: CASSLGRGADTQYF.